These 17 T cell receptor beta chains share one sample of origin, sequenced in a study of cytotoxic CD8 clonotypes in ibrutinib-treated CLL. Only in-frame clones appear in the TCRdb table, and some are missing; sequencing was by immunoSEQ multiplex PCR. The top ten hold over 4.5% of the sample, which has about 160,000 clones, 84% seen once. The sequencing here drew on PBMCs, taken after 24 months of ibrutinib treatment. The receptors were gathered from a human donor with chronic lymphocytic leukemia.

The chain recombines TRBV27 with TRBJ2-2; D is undetermined. Germline CDR1 reads MNHEY; CDR2 reads SMNVEV (reference sequence). The ends were cut back, 4 bases at V and 1 base at J, with 7 bases in the middle. The CDR3 is 14 amino acids. CDR3 DNA: TGTGCCAGCAGTTGGGCAGGGAACACCGGGGAGCTGTTTTTT. Protein: CASSWAGNTGELFF.

The chain recombines TRBV5-1 with TRBJ1-1; 7 bases line up with TRBD1. V lost 4 bases, J lost 4 bases, and 13 bases stayed unmatched. Germline CDR1 reads SGHRS; CDR2 reads YFSETQ. The CDR3 loop spans 16 amino acids. CDR3 amino acids: CASSRETDRVGTEAFF. Written as DNA, the CDR3 is TGCGCCAGCAGCCGGGAAACCGACAGGGTCGGCACTGAAGCTTTCTTT. The complete variable domain, with remaining parts taken from reference TRBV5-1 and TRBJ1-1, reads KAGVTQTPRYLIKTRGQQVTLSCSPISGHRSVSWYQQTPGQGLQFLFEYFSETQRNKGNFPGRFSGRQFSNSRSEMNVSTLELGDSALYLCASSRETDRVGTEAFFGQGTRLTVV.

The V call is TRBV7-2, the J call TRBJ2-1; a possible D gene is TRBD1 (6 bases). The V end was cut by 4 bases, the J end by 4 bases, with 11 bases between. This CDR3 has 14 residues. Germline V CDR1 and CDR2: SGHTA, FQGNSA. The CDR3 nucleotides are TGTGCCAGCAGCTCTAGGACAGCTTACAATGAGCAGTTCTTC. This gives the protein CASSSRTAYNEQFF.

The chain is built from TRBV10-1 and TRBJ1-1; 7 bases are a match to TRBD1. The V gene end was trimmed by 5 bases and the J gene end by 1 base; junction bases not matched to a gene: 4. The CDR3 loop spans 14 amino acids. Germline CDR1 reads WNHNN; CDR2 reads SYGVQD (reference sequence). The CDR3 DNA sequence: TGCGCCAGCAGTCTGGGACAGAGGAACACTGAAGCTTTCTTT. This translates into CASSLGQRNTEAFF.

The V gene is TRBV19, the J gene TRBJ1-4, with D uncertain. The V end lost 6 bases, the J end lost 0 bases, and 14 bases lay between the germline ends. The CDR3 contains 16 residues. Germline lookup yields CDR1 LNHDA and CDR2 SQIVND (reference sequence). The CDR3 region is CASRKLNTATNEKLFF. The CDR3 DNA is TGTGCCAGTAGGAAACTTAACACCGCAACTAATGAAAAACTGTTTTTT.

This sequence joins TRBV7-9 and TRBJ2-1; 8 nucleotides align to TRBD2. V gave up 5 bases and J gave up 6 bases; unmatched junction bases: 9. Germline V gene data show CDR1 as SEHNR and CDR2 as FQNEAQ (reference sequence). CDR3 length: 15 residues. The CDR3 region is CASSPPYAGGNEQFF. The CDR3 region has the DNA TGTGCCAGCAGCCCCCCCTACGCGGGAGGCAATGAGCAGTTCTTC.

This clone has a count of ten or more. In DNA form, the CDR3 reads TGTGCTAGTGGTTTGGTTGTTATGTTAGGGGCCGACCCGACCCGGGGATCCTATAATTCACCCCTCCACTTT. Its translation is CASGLVVMLGADPTRGSYNSPLHF. The chain has TRBV12-5 and TRBJ1-6; D possibly corresponds to TRBD1 (5 bases). There are 24 residues in the CDR3. Germline CDR1 is LGHNT and CDR2 is FRNRAP. Trimming removed 0 bases at V and 1 base at J, with 31 bases between.

The genes are TRBV5-1 and TRBJ2-5; D not certain. Germline loops: CDR1 SGHRS, CDR2 YFSETQ. This CDR3 contains 14 residues. V was trimmed by 4 bases and J by 3 bases, leaving 13 bases between them. For the CDR3, the DNA is TGCGCCAGCAGCATAGGCCAGGCGAAAGAGACCCAGTACTTC. Translated, it gives CASSIGQAKETQYF.

V usage is TRBV5-1 and J usage is TRBJ1-3; D is possibly TRBD1 (5 bases). The germline CDR1 and CDR2 sequences are SGHRS and YFSETQ. The length of the CDR3 is 17 residues. The V end was cut by 4 bases, the J end by 0 bases, with 17 bases between. In DNA, the CDR3 is TGCGCCAGCAGCCACTCTGGAAGGGGCGTCTCTGGAAACACCATATATTTT. As protein: CASSHSGRGVSGNTIYF.

The chain couples TRBV5-6 to TRBJ2-7, with 8 bases fitting TRBD1. The junction had 9 bases not matched to a gene; V was cut back by 4 bases and J by 3 bases. The CDR3 runs to 15 residues. The germline V gene encodes CDR1 SGHDT and CDR2 YYEEEE. The CDR3 coding sequence is TGTGCCAGCAGCACCCGACAGGGGAAGATCTACGAGCAGTACTTC. Residues: CASSTRQGKIYEQYF.

The chain couples TRBV7-3 to TRBJ2-5, with D tentatively TRBD1 (6 bases). The J call could be wrong; TRBJ2-7 is a better fit for the DNA end. The CDR3 consists of 15 residues. Germline V gives CDR1 SGHTA, CDR2 FQGTGA. CDR3 sequence (DNA): TGTGCCAGCAGCTTAAAACAGGGCTCCCCCTACGAGCAGTACTTC. Its protein is CASSLKQGSPYEQYF.

This clone came up once. The chain joins TRBV4-3 to TRBJ2-2; 7 bases are shared with TRBD2. The CDR3 contains 18 residues. The V gene's germline CDR1 is LGHNA and CDR2 YSLEER. The V gene end was trimmed by 1 base and the J gene end by 7 bases; junction bases not matched to a gene: 15. This chain's CDR3 is CASSQALGRERGGGELFF. The CDR3 DNA follows: TGCGCCAGCAGCCAAGCTCTAGGGCGGGAGCGTGGAGGCGGGGAGCTGTTTTTT.

There are a few counts of this clone. The gene calls are TRBV5-1 and TRBJ1-3; D unresolved. Between the trimmed V and J ends, which lost 0 bases and 2 bases, there was a span of 12 bases. This CDR3 has 16 residues. The germline V gene encodes CDR1 SGHRS and CDR2 YFSETQ. CDR3 sequence reads: CASSLAFGVAGNTIYF. The CDR3, as DNA: TGCGCCAGCAGCTTGGCCTTCGGGGTGGCTGGAAACACCATATATTTT.

The rearrangement joins TRBV7-3 to TRBJ1-5; no definite D call. CDR1 is SGHTA and CDR2 is FQGTGA in the germline V gene. CDR3 size: 13 residues. V was trimmed by 5 bases and J by 3 bases, leaving 8 bases between them. The CDR3 nucleotides read TGTGCCAGCAGCCCCAACACCAATCAGCCCCAGCATTTT. This sequence encodes CASSPNTNQPQHF. The whole variable domain, remainder taken from reference TRBV7-3 and TRBJ1-5, is GAGVSQTPSNKVTEKGKYVELRCDPISGHTALYWYRQSLGQGPEFLIYFQGTGAADDSGLPNDRFFAVRPEGSVSTLKIQRTERGDSAVYLCASSPNTNQPQHFGDGTRLSIL.

The V call is TRBV5-5, the J call TRBJ1-2; TRBD1 aligns across 7 bases. V shed 1 base and J 9 bases; nucleotides not matched to a gene: 3. This CDR3 is 12 amino acids long. CDR1 and CDR2 from the germline V gene are SGHKS and YYEKEE (reference sequence). The CDR3 bases are TGTGCCAGCAGCTTGCGACAGGGCAGCTACACCTTC. Translation: CASSLRQGSYTF.

V is TRBV2 and J is TRBJ2-4; possible D gene TRBD2, 6 bases. The CDR3 loop spans 15 amino acids. Germline V CDR1 and CDR2: SNHLY, FYNNEI. V was pared by 3 bases and J by 0 bases, with 9 bases between. The CDR3 DNA follows: TGTGCCAGCAGTGAGGGGGGTATAGCCAAAAACATTCAGTACTTC. Protein: CASSEGGIAKNIQYF.

The chain combines TRBV6-5 with TRBJ1-2; no firm D call. Germline V lookup: CDR1 MNHEY, CDR2 SVGAGI. CDR3 length equals 13 residues. V was clipped by 5 bases and J by 4 bases, with 11 bases between them. CDR3 sequence (DNA): TGTGCCAGCAGTGCGGACGGATCCTATGGCTACACCTTC. Translated: CASSADGSYGYTF.